This TCR beta chain was observed in a study of blood T cell repertoires in COVID-19. Study as a whole: Both acute and convalescent COVID-19 samples were obtained from the United States, Italy and Spain. The cDNA or gDNA used as material had been derived from T cells, B-cell-depleted T cells, or PBMCs.

The table lists this clone with a count of one. Original handling: Reference gene primer amplification gave estimated nucleated cell counts. The assay was immunoSEQ multiplex PCR, and TCRdb's table has in-frame clones only and misses some. The V and J calls and clone size come from that table; D and trimming were worked out from the DNA. The table lists 130,000 to 150,000 clones, approximately 92% of them singletons. CDR3 length: 15 amino acids. V was cut by 6 bases and J by 2 bases, with 11 bases left in between. Germline V CDR1 and CDR2: MNHEY, SVGAGI. Input material: peripheral blood. The rearrangement joins TRBV6-5 to TRBJ1-6; no clear D. The source of this sequence is an older woman with active COVID-19. The CDR3: CASRGGSTYNSPLHF. The CDR3 DNA reads TGTGCCAGCAGGGGAGGATCGACCTATAATTCACCCCTCCACTTT.